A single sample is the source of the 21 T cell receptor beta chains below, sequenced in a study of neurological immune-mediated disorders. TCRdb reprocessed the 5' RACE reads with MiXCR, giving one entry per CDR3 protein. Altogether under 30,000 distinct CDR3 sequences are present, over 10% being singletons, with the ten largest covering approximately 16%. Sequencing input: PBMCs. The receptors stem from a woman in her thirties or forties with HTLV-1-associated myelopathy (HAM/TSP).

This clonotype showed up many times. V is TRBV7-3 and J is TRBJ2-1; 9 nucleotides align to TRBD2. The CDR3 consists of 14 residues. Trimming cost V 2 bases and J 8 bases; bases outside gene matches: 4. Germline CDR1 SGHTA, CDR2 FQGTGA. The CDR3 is CASSLLAGADEQFF. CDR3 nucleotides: TGTGCCAGCAGCTTATTAGCGGGGGCGGATGAGCAGTTCTTC.

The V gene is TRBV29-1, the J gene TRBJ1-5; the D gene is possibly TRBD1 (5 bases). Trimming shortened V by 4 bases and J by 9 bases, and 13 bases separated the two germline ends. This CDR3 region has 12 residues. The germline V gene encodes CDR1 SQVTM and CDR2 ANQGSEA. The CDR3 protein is CSVVQGGRPQHF. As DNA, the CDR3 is TGCAGCGTTGTGCAGGGTGGACGGCCCCAGCATTTT.

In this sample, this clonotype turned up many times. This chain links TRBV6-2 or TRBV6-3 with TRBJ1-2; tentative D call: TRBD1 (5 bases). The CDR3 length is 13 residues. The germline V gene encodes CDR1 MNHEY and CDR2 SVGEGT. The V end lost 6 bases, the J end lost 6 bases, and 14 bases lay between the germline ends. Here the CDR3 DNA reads TGTGCCAGCAGAGCCACAGGCGAAGATGGCTACACCTTC. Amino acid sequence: CASRATGEDGYTF.

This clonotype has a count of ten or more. CDR3 DNA sequence: TGTGCCTGGAGTAAGCAGAGGTTGGAGACCCAGTACTTC. It codes for CAWSKQRLETQYF. The chain is built from TRBV30 and TRBJ2-5, with D hard to call. Germline loops: CDR1 GTSNPN, CDR2 SVGIG (reference sequence). V was cut by 2 bases and J by 5 bases, with 12 bases left in between. The CDR3 length is 13 residues.

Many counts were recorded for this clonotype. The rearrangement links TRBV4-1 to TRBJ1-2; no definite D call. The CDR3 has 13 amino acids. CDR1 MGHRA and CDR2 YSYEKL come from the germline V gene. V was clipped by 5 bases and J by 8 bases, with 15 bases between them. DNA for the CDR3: TGCGCCAGCAGCAATTGGGAAGGGAAGGGCTACACCTTC. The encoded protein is CASSNWEGKGYTF.

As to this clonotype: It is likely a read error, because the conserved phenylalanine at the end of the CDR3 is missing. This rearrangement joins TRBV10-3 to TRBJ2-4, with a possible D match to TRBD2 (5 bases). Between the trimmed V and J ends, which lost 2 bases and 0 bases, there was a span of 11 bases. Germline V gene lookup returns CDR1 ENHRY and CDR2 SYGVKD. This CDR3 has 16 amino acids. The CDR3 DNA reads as TGTGCCATCAGTGAGGGCGAACTAGTAGCCAAAAACATTCAGTACGTC. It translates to CAISEGELVAKNIQYV.

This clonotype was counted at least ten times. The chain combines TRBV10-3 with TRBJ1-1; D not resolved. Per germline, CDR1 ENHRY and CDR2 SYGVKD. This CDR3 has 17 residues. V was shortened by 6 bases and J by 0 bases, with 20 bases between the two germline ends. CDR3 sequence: CAIRPTNKGAMNTEAFF. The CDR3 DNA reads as TGTGCCATCAGACCAACCAACAAGGGCGCGATGAACACTGAAGCTTTCTTT.

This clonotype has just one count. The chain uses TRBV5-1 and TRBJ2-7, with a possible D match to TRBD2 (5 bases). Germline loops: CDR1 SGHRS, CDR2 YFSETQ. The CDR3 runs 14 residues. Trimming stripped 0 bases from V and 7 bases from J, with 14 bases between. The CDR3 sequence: CASSLGAADVEQYF. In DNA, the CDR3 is TGCGCCAGCAGCTTGGGGGCAGCGGACGTAGAGCAGTACTTC.

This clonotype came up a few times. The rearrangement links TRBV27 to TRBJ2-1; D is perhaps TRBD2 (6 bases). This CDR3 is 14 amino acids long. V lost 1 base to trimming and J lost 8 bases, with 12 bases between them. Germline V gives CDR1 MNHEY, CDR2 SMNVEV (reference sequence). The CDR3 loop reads CASSLLVASDEQFF. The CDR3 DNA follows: TGTGCCAGCAGTTTATTGGTGGCTAGCGATGAGCAGTTCTTC.

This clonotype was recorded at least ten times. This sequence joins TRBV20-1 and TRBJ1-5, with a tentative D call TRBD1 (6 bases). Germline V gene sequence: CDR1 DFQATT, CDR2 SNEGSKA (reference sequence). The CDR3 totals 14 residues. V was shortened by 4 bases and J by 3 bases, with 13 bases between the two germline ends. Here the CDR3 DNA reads TGCAGTGCTATCCACGACAGGAACAATCAGCCCCAGCATTTT. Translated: CSAIHDRNNQPQHF.

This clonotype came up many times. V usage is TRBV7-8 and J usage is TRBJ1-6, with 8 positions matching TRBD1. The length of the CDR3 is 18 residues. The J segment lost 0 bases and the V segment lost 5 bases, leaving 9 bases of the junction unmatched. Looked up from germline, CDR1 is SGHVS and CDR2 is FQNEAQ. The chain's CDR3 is CASSATSTGGSYNSPLHF. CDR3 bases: TGTGCCAGCAGCGCCACTTCTACAGGGGGCTCCTATAATTCACCCCTCCACTTT. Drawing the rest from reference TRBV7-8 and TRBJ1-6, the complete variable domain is GAGVSQSPRYKVAKRGQDVALRCDPISGHVSLFWYQQALGQGPEFLTYFQNEAQLDKSGLPSDRFFAERPEGSVSTLKIQRTQQEDSAVYLCASSATSTGGSYNSPLHFGNGTRLTVT.

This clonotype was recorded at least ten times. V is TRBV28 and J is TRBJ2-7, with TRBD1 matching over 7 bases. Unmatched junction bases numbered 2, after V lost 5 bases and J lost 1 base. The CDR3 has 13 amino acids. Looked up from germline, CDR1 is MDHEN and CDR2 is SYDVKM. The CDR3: CASSPGQSYEQYF. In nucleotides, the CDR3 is TGTGCCAGCAGTCCGGGACAGTCCTACGAGCAGTACTTC.

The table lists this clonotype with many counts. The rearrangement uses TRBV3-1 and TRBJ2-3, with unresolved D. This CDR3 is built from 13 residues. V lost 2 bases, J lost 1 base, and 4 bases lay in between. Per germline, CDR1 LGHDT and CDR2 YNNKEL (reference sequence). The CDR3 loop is CASSQQGTDTQYF. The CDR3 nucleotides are TGTGCCAGCAGCCAACAAGGCACAGATACGCAGTATTTT.

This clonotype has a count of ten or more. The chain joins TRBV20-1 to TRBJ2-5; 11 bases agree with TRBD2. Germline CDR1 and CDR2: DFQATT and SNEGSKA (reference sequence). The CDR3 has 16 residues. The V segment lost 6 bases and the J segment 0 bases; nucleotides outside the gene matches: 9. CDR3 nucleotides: TGCAGTGCCATGCCTAGCGGGGGGACGTACCAAGAGACCCAGTACTTC. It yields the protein CSAMPSGGTYQETQYF.

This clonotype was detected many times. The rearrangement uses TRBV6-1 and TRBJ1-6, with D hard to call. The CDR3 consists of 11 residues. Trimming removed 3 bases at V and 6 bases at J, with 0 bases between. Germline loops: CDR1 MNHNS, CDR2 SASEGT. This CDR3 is CASSDNSPLHF. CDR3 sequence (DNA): TGTGCCAGCAGTGATAATTCACCCCTCCACTTT.

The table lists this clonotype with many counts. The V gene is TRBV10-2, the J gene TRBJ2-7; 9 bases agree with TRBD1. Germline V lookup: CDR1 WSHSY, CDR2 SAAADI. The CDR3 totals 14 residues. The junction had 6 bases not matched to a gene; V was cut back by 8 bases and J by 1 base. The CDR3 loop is CASRGQGISYEQYF. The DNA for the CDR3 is TGCGCCAGCCGGGGACAGGGTATATCCTACGAGCAGTACTTC.

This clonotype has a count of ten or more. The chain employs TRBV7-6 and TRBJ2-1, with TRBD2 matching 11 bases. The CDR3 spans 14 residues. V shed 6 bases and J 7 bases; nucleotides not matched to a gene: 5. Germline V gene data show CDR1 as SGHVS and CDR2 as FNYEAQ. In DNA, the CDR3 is TGTGCCAGCAGTGTAGCGGGGGGGCATAATGAGCAGTTCTTC. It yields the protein CASSVAGGHNEQFF.

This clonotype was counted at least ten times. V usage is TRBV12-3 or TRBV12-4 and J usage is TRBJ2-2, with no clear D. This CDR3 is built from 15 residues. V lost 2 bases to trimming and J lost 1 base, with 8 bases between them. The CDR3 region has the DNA TGTGCCAGCAGTTTATGGGAAGTGAACACCGGGGAGCTGTTTTTT. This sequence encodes CASSLWEVNTGELFF.

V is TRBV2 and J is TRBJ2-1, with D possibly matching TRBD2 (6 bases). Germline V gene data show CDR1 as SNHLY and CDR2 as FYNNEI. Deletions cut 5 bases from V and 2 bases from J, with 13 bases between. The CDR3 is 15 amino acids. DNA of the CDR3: TGTGCCAGCAGTAAGACCTGGGGGGCCTACAATGAGCAGTTCTTC. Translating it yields CASSKTWGAYNEQFF.

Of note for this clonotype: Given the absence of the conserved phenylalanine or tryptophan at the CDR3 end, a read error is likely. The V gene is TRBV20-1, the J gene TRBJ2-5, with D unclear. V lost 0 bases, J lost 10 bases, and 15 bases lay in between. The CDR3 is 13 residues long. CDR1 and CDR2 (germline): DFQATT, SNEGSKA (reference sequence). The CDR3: CSARDLQVGNQYV. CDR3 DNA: TGCAGTGCTAGAGATCTGCAGGTTGGGAACCAGTACGTC.

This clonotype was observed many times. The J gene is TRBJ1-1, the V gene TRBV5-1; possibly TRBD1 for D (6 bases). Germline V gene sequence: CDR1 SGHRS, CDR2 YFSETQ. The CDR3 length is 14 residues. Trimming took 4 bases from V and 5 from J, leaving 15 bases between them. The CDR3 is CASSADEGGTEAFF. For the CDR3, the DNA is TGCGCCAGCAGCGCCGACGAAGGGGGAACTGAAGCTTTCTTT.